This T cell receptor beta chain comes out of a study of technical replicates of blood from a handful of donors. This CDR3 is built from 17 residues. CDR1 MGHRA and CDR2 YSYEKL come from the germline V gene. V was pared by 3 bases and J by 3 bases, with 18 bases between. Profiling relied on immunoSEQ multiplex PCR, and the TCRdb table lists in-frame clones only, not all of them. The table lists more than 70,000 clones, about 97% of them singletons. The V gene is TRBV4-1, the J gene TRBJ2-4; tentatively, D is TRBD2 (6 bases). The origin of this receptor is a human donor in good health. The sample consisted of T cells isolated from PBMCs. DNA for the CDR3: TGCGCCAGCAGCCAGCCTAAGGAGGGCCTACTCAAAAACATTCAGTACTTC. Amino acid sequence: CASSQPKEGLLKNIQYF.